The rows below give T cell receptor beta chains drawn from one sample of a study of cytomegalovirus exposure and HLA in healthy donors. Produced via immunoSEQ multiplex PCR; TCRdb's table is partial and in-frame only. Its listing shows tens of thousands of clones. The sequenced sample was PBMCs. These receptors all come from a woman in her thirties or forties in good health and CMV-seronegative. CDR3s include the opening cysteine and the closing phenylalanine or tryptophan. Fields, in order: V gene, D gene, J gene, CDR3 protein, CDR3 DNA. A D gene is named only where the DNA matches it firmly.

TRBV5-1	TRBD1	TRBJ1-3	CASSDTGTGGSGNTIYF	TGCGCCAGCAGCGACACCGGGACAGGGGGCTCCGGAAACACCATATATTTT
TRBV5-1	-	TRBJ1-6	CASSLEPTGHYNSPLHF	TGCGCCAGCAGCTTGGAACCCACAGGGCACTATAATTCACCCCTCCACTTT
TRBV7-3	-	TRBJ2-2	CASSPRGNTGELFF	TGTGCCAGCAGCCCCCGGGGGAACACCGGGGAGCTGTTTTTT
TRBV6-1	TRBD1	TRBJ2-3	CASSVRQGASTDTQYF	TGTGCCAGCAGTGTTAGACAGGGGGCTAGCACAGATACGCAGTATTTT
TRBV6-6	TRBD2	TRBJ2-1	CASTNAGTSGPNEQFF	TGTGCCAGCACTAACGCCGGGACTAGCGGGCCCAATGAGCAGTTCTTC
TRBV18	-	TRBJ1-1	CASSPRSNTEAFF	TGTGCCAGCTCACCCCGGTCGAACACTGAAGCTTTCTTT
TRBV28	TRBD1	TRBJ2-1	CASSLAGQGPDNEQFF	TGTGCCAGCAGTTTGGCGGGACAGGGTCCCGACAATGAGCAGTTCTTC
TRBV18	-	TRBJ1-2	CASSSGEGNYGYTF	TGTGCCAGCTCGTCAGGGGAGGGGAACTATGGCTACACCTTC
TRBV19	-	TRBJ2-5	CASSIGAGALQETQYF	TGTGCCAGTAGTATTGGGGCGGGGGCCCTCCAAGAGACCCAGTACTTC
TRBV7-8	-	TRBJ2-7	CASSLSSAGTYEQYF	TGTGCCAGCAGCTTAAGCTCGGCAGGGACCTACGAGCAGTACTTC
TRBV18	TRBD2	TRBJ2-1	CASSPLEGLAGVEQFF	TGTGCCAGCTCACCACTGGAAGGACTAGCGGGAGTCGAGCAGTTCTTC
TRBV5-1	TRBD1	TRBJ1-2	CASSLATDRGHGYTF	TGCGCCAGCAGCTTGGCCACGGACAGGGGGCATGGCTACACCTTC
TRBV15	TRBD1	TRBJ1-5	CATSRDVDRGEQPQHF	TGTGCCACCAGCAGAGACGTCGACAGGGGTGAACAGCCCCAGCATTTT
TRBV4-1	-	TRBJ2-3	CASSLGNTDTQYF	TGCGCCAGCAGCCTCGGGAACACAGATACGCAGTATTTT
TRBV6-5	TRBD2	TRBJ2-5	CASSPGLAGKTQYF	TGTGCCAGCAGCCCGGGACTAGCGGGGAAGACCCAGTACTTC
TRBV19	-	TRBJ1-3	CASTTRSEMWGNTIYF	TGTGCCAGTACCACTAGGTCGGAAATGTGGGGAAACACCATATATTTT
TRBV7-9	-	TRBJ2-1	CASSLAAGDVNEQFF	TGTGCCAGCAGCTTAGCGGCAGGGGACGTCAATGAGCAGTTCTTC
TRBV6-6	-	TRBJ2-1	CASSYAESSDNEQFF	TGTGCCAGCAGTTACGCGGAGAGCTCCGACAATGAGCAGTTCTTC
TRBV30	-	TRBJ2-2	CAWSVRVGTLNTGELFF	TGTGCCTGGAGTGTACGAGTAGGGACACTGAACACCGGGGAGCTGTTTTTT
TRBV11-1	-	TRBJ1-6	CASSPQGTRNSPLHF	TGTGCCAGCAGCCCCCAGGGAACGCGTAATTCACCCCTCCACTTT
TRBV5-1	TRBD1	TRBJ1-1	CASSLGTANTEAFF	TGCGCCAGCAGCTTAGGGACAGCGAACACTGAAGCTTTCTTT
TRBV5-6	-	TRBJ1-1	CASSLGQVMNTEAFF	TGTGCCAGCAGCTTGGGACAGGTCATGAACACTGAAGCTTTCTTT
TRBV19	-	TRBJ1-2	CASSIQNYGYTF	TGTGCCAGTAGTATTCAGAACTATGGCTACACCTTC
TRBV6-5	TRBD1	TRBJ2-7	CASSYSYRGQHEQYF	TGTGCCAGCAGTTATTCCTACAGGGGGCAGCACGAGCAGTACTTC
TRBV18	-	TRBJ2-7	CASSPGQSEQYF	TGTGCCAGCTCACCGGGACAAAGCGAGCAGTACTTC
TRBV19	TRBD2	TRBJ2-4	CASTLQIGLAGIQNIQYF	TGTGCCAGTACCCTTCAAATCGGGCTAGCGGGAATACAAAACATTCAGTACTTC
TRBV4-2	-	TRBJ1-5	CASSQGQGSGNQPQHF	TGTGCCAGCAGCCAGGGCCAGGGGAGCGGCAATCAGCCCCAGCATTTT
TRBV2	-	TRBJ1-5	CASARDSNQPQHF	TGTGCCAGCGCCAGGGATAGCAATCAGCCCCAGCATTTT
TRBV18	-	TRBJ1-2	CASSPPSVTATGCTF	TGTGCCAGCTCACCACCGTCCGTAACAGCAACTGGCTGCACCTTC
TRBV9	TRBD1	TRBJ1-1	CASSVGGTVNTEAFF	TGTGCCAGCAGCGTAGGTGGGACAGTGAACACTGAAGCTTTCTTT
TRBV28	TRBD1	TRBJ2-7	CASRSPGTDSYEQYF	TGTGCCAGCAGGAGCCCCGGGACAGATTCCTACGAGCAGTACTTC
TRBV27	-	TRBJ2-5	CASSLRPLAGRETQYF	TGTGCCAGCAGTTTGCGACCCCTAGCAGGACGGGAGACCCAGTACTTC
TRBV5-8	-	TRBJ2-3	CASVRGDPADTQYF	TGTGCCAGCGTCAGGGGGGACCCCGCAGATACGCAGTATTTT
TRBV18	TRBD2	TRBJ2-1	CASSRAGEDEQFF	TGTGCCAGCTCTCGAGCGGGAGAGGATGAGCAGTTCTTC
TRBV7-2	-	TRBJ2-2	CASSLVRGVNTGELFF	TGTGCCAGCAGCTTAGTCCGGGGAGTGAACACCGGGGAGCTGTTTTTT
TRBV30	-	TRBJ1-1	CAWKRGGRYTEAFF	TGTGCCTGGAAGCGCGGGGGGAGGTACACTGAAGCTTTCTTT
TRBV28	TRBD1	TRBJ1-2	CASTNPGTGRYGYTF	TGTGCCAGCACCAACCCCGGGACAGGGAGGTATGGCTACACCTTC
TRBV6-6	-	TRBJ2-7	CASTSRWGGARVEQYF	TGTGCCAGCACTTCCCGCTGGGGGGGGGCGCGGGTCGAGCAGTACTTC
TRBV30	-	TRBJ1-6	CAWSVQASGGDPSPLHF	TGTGCCTGGAGTGTACAGGCGAGTGGAGGGGATCCTTCACCCCTCCACTTT